Presented here are 24 T cell receptor beta chains from one specimen sequenced in a study of OX40 agonist ivuxolimab in advanced cancers. Produced via immunoSEQ multiplex PCR; TCRdb's table is partial and in-frame only. The data contain roughly 44,000 clones, around 80% of them singletons. Sequenced material: CD4+ or CD8+ T cells sorted from blood, taken in a trial of the OX40 agonist ivuxolimab. The receptors were sampled from an adult with an advanced solid tumor such as melanoma, head and neck, liver or kidney cancer.

The chain joins TRBV11-2 to TRBJ2-3; either TRBD1 or TRBD2 may fit D (5 bases each). The CDR3 contains 15 residues. Looked up from germline, CDR1 is SGHAT and CDR2 is FQNNGV. V was shortened by 5 bases and J by 1 base, with 13 bases between the two germline ends. In DNA, the CDR3 is TGTGCCAGCAGCCGAGGGACCGCACGCACAGATACGCAGTATTTT. This sequence encodes CASSRGTARTDTQYF.

The chain links TRBV5-1 to TRBJ2-5; 9 bases map to TRBD2. The CDR3 runs 16 residues. V was clipped by 0 bases and J by 4 bases; unmatched bases: 7. The V gene's germline CDR1 is SGHRS and CDR2 YFSETQ. CDR3 residues: CASSLGGGSGGETQYF. In DNA, the CDR3 is TGCGCCAGCAGCTTGGGGGGTGGTAGCGGGGGAGAGACCCAGTACTTC.

A single count supports this clone. This chain links TRBV12-5 with TRBJ2-1; 10 bases align to TRBD2. The J segment lost 10 bases and the V segment lost 5 bases, leaving 8 bases of the junction unmatched. The CDR3 extends over 14 amino acids. The germline V gene has CDR1 LGHNT and CDR2 FRNRAP. The CDR3 bases are TGTGCTAGTGGTCCTGTAGCGGGAGGAAGGGAGCAGTTCTTC. It is translated as CASGPVAGGREQFF.

The genes are TRBV7-2 and TRBJ1-4; 7 bases align to TRBD1. The CDR3 contains 16 residues. With V trimmed by 0 bases and J by 8 bases, 9 bases remained unmatched. Germline V gene lookup returns CDR1 SGHTA and CDR2 FQGNSA. The CDR3 loop reads CASSLAGNRGKEKLFF. The CDR3 DNA reads TGTGCCAGCAGCTTAGCAGGCAACAGGGGCAAAGAAAAACTGTTTTTT.

This clone showed up just a few times. The chain employs TRBV6-6 and TRBJ2-1, with a tentative D call TRBD2 (5 bases). With 7 bases removed from V and 9 bases from J, the gap between germline ends came to 10 bases. This CDR3 comprises 11 residues. In germline, CDR1 is MNHNY, CDR2 SVGAGI (reference sequence). The DNA of the CDR3 is TGTGCCAGCAATCCAGAGGGTGAGCAGTTCTTC. Translation gives CASNPEGEQFF.

The rearrangement joins TRBV5-1 to TRBJ2-1; TRBD1 might be the D (6 bases). This CDR3 is built from 17 residues. Trimming left V 3 bases short and J 7 bases short, with 23 bases between. The germline V gene has CDR1 SGHRS and CDR2 YFSETQ. The CDR3 region has the DNA TGCGCCAGCAGCTCAAAGGATAGCAGGGGCCCGGGTAATGAGCAGTTCTTC. Its translation: CASSSKDSRGPGNEQFF.

The sample holds a few counts of this clone. The rearrangement joins TRBV5-8 to TRBJ1-2, with D tentatively TRBD1 (5 bases). CDR3 size: 13 residues. From germline, CDR1 is SGHTS and CDR2 YDEGEE. Trimming stripped 2 bases from V and 7 bases from J, with 12 bases between. For the CDR3, the DNA is TGTGCCAGCAGCTTAGAAGGGACGCGTGGCTACACCTTC. Translation: CASSLEGTRGYTF.

This clone has more than one count but fewer than ten. The junction and the germline gene differ at one end; a read error may be behind it. The sample contains more than one DNA sequence encoding this CDR3. V gene TRBV10-3 combines with J gene TRBJ2-1, with a tentative D call TRBD2 (6 bases). This CDR3 has 13 residues. CDR1 is ENHRY, CDR2 SYGVKD, per germline. CDR3 amino acids: CAISEPRLVGRLF. In DNA, the CDR3 is TGTGCCATCAGTGAGCCAAGACTAGTGGGAAGACTCTTC.

The count of this clone is one. This sequence joins TRBV4-1 and TRBJ1-6, with D possibly matching TRBD1 (5 bases). The CDR3 contains 15 residues. V lost 1 base to trimming and J lost 9 bases, with 13 bases between them. Looked up from germline, CDR1 is MGHRA and CDR2 is YSYEKL. The CDR3 loop reads CASSQGGAASSPLHF. CDR3 coding DNA: TGCGCCAGCAGCCAAGGTGGGGCAGCAAGTTCACCCCTCCACTTT.

This clone was seen only a few times. V and J are TRBV5-1 and TRBJ2-7, with D perhaps being TRBD1 or TRBD2 (6 bases each). Germline CDR1 reads SGHRS; CDR2 reads YFSETQ. Trimming removed 3 bases from V and 6 bases from J, with 19 bases in between. This CDR3 comprises 15 residues. CDR3 residues: CASSSFTGRRSEQYF. In DNA form, the CDR3 reads TGCGCCAGCAGCTCATTTACAGGGAGGCGGTCCGAGCAGTACTTC.

The V and J genes are TRBV7-2 and TRBJ2-5; the match to TRBD1 covers 7 bases. Per the germline V gene, CDR1 is SGHTA and CDR2 is FQGNSA. Trimming removed 6 bases from V and 4 bases from J; junction bases left unmatched: 5. There are 13 residues in the CDR3. The CDR3 DNA follows: TGTGCCAGCAGGAATACAGGGGTAGAGACCCAGTACTTC. Its translation: CASRNTGVETQYF.

CDR3 loop: CASSLDLSNTEAFF. For the CDR3, the DNA is TGTGCCAGCAGCTTGGACCTCTCGAACACTGAAGCTTTCTTT. This rearrangement joins TRBV7-9 to TRBJ1-1; D gene ambiguous. Deletions cut 3 bases from V and 1 base from J, with 9 bases between. Germline CDR1 is SEHNR and CDR2 is FQNEAQ (reference sequence). CDR3 length: 14 amino acids.

The chain carries TRBV30 and TRBJ2-3; 11 bases are shared with TRBD2. CDR1 is GTSNPN and CDR2 is SVGIG in the germline V gene (reference sequence). The CDR3 length is 14 residues. V dropped 3 bases and J dropped 4; count of bases not matched to a gene: 3. The CDR3 here is CAWSIAGGPDTQYF. The DNA for the CDR3 is TGTGCCTGGAGCATAGCGGGAGGGCCAGATACGCAGTATTTT.

V and J are TRBV5-6 and TRBJ1-5; 9 bases match TRBD1. CDR3 size: 15 residues. CDR1 and CDR2 from the germline V gene are SGHDT and YYEEEE. Trimming at V came to 3 bases and at J to 4 bases, leaving 5 bases not matched to a gene. This CDR3 is CASSSPGQGNQPQHF. CDR3 bases: TGTGCCAGCAGCTCCCCCGGACAGGGGAATCAGCCCCAGCATTTT.

V usage is TRBV7-2 and J usage is TRBJ1-1; D is unresolved. CDR1 is SGHTA and CDR2 is FQGNSA in the germline V gene. V was trimmed by 2 bases and J by 3 bases, leaving 10 bases between them. The CDR3 has 14 amino acids. The CDR3 coding sequence is TGTGCCAGCAGCTTATGGCAGGACTACACTGAAGCTTTCTTT. This codes for CASSLWQDYTEAFF.

The V gene is TRBV29-1, the J gene TRBJ2-7; D might be TRBD1 (6 bases). Germline V gives CDR1 SQVTM, CDR2 ANQGSEA. This CDR3 has 15 residues. V dropped 1 base and J dropped 3 bases, with 16 bases sitting between them. The CDR3 DNA is TGCAGCGTTGAAGGGCCGGGACAAACCGTCTACGAGCAGTACTTC. It translates to CSVEGPGQTVYEQYF.

The CDR3 spells CASSFGLAGDSYEQYF. In DNA form, the CDR3 reads TGCGCCAGCAGCTTCGGCCTAGCGGGAGATAGCTACGAGCAGTACTTC. The rearrangement joins TRBV5-1 to TRBJ2-5; TRBD2 aligns across 10 bases. The DNA end is a closer match to TRBJ2-7, so the J assignment may be wrong. The CDR3 is 16 residues long. CDR1 is SGHRS and CDR2 is YFSETQ in the germline V gene.

This sequence joins TRBV27 and TRBJ2-1; D is undetermined. The germline CDR1 and CDR2 sequences are MNHEY and SMNVEV (reference sequence). This CDR3 spans 11 amino acids. V was cut by 4 bases and J by 7 bases, with 5 bases left in between. The CDR3 reads CASSSWNEQFF. In DNA form, the CDR3 reads TGTGCCAGCAGTTCTTGGAATGAGCAGTTCTTC.

The chain recombines TRBV5-1 with TRBJ1-6; D is undetermined. CDR3 length equals 13 residues. Germline V lookup: CDR1 SGHRS, CDR2 YFSETQ. Deletions cut 1 base from V and 11 bases from J, with 10 bases between. This chain's CDR3 is CASSLSSGAPLHF. Written as DNA, the CDR3 is TGCGCCAGCAGCTTGAGCTCGGGAGCACCCCTCCACTTT.

This chain links TRBV4-2 with TRBJ1-6; D gene uncertain. The CDR3 has 12 residues. V was cut by 0 bases and J by 9 bases, with 3 bases left in between. Germline V CDR1 and CDR2: LGHNA, YNFKEQ. CDR3 region: CASSQDSSPLHF. The CDR3, as DNA: TGTGCCAGCAGCCAAGATTCTTCACCCCTCCACTTT.

The genes are TRBV7-2 and TRBJ2-1, with 13 bases that match TRBD2. CDR1 SGHTA and CDR2 FQGNSA come from the germline V gene. The CDR3 is made up of 16 amino acids. V trimming: 4 bases; J trimming: 8 bases; junction bases outside the gene matches: 8. The CDR3 DNA follows: TGTGCCAGCAGCTCCCGGACTAGCGGGAGTATGTATGAGCAGTTCTTC. Its translation is CASSSRTSGSMYEQFF.

The chain employs TRBV10-1 and TRBJ2-1; D not resolved. Deletions cut 0 bases from V and 7 bases from J, with 10 bases between. The germline gives CDR1 WNHNN, CDR2 SYGVQD (reference sequence). The CDR3 loop spans 14 amino acids. The CDR3 coding sequence is TGCGCCAGCAGTGAGTCATTGCGACCTAATGAGCAGTTCTTC. Translating gives CASSESLRPNEQFF.

J is TRBJ2-1 and V is TRBV7-9; possible D gene TRBD2, 6 bases. Trimming shortened V by 5 bases and J by 8 bases, and 10 bases separated the two germline ends. This CDR3 has 12 residues. Looked up from germline, CDR1 is SEHNR and CDR2 is FQNEAQ (reference sequence). Here the CDR3 DNA reads TGTGCCAGCAGCATACAGCGGGATGAGCAGTTCTTC. Protein: CASSIQRDEQFF.

The genes are TRBV5-1 and TRBJ2-7; 13 positions agree with TRBD2. Germline assignment: CDR1 SGHRS and CDR2 YFSETQ. The CDR3 has 17 amino acids. Trimming at V came to 4 bases and at J to 0 bases, leaving 7 bases not matched to a gene. CDR3 residues: CASSKGLAGIGSYEQYF. In DNA, the CDR3 is TGCGCCAGCAGCAAGGGACTAGCGGGAATTGGCTCCTACGAGCAGTACTTC. Full variable domain (outside the CDR3, taken from reference TRBV5-1 and TRBJ2-7): KAGVTQTPRYLIKTRGQQVTLSCSPISGHRSVSWYQQTPGQGLQFLFEYFSETQRNKGNFPGRFSGRQFSNSRSEMNVSTLELGDSALYLCASSKGLAGIGSYEQYFGPGTRLTVT.